The rows below give T cell receptor beta chains drawn from one sample of a study of T-cell reconstitution after alpha-beta-depleted transplantation in children. TCRdb reprocessed the PCR reads with MiXCR, giving one entry per CDR3 protein. The sample shows 420,000 or so distinct CDR3 sequences, roughly a tenth of them seen only once. The sequencing here drew on PBMCs from the stem cell graft donor, taken from the stem cell graft. The source of these receptors is a human donor who donated a stem cell graft to a child with acute myeloid leukemia. Both conserved end residues are part of each CDR3. D genes are given only for firm matches. Clone sizes are given selectively: once, few, many, or a class where the clone is expanded.

V gene	clone size	J gene	D gene	CDR3 DNA	CDR3 protein
TRBV11-2	-	TRBJ2-3	TRBD2	TGTGCCAGCAGCTCCCGACTAGCGGGGGGGCCCCGCACAGATACGCAGTATTTT	CASSSRLAGGPRTDTQYF
TRBV20-1	-	TRBJ2-6	-	TGCAGTGCTAGAGAATCTGCTGGGGCCAACGTCCTGACTTTC	CSARESAGANVLTF
TRBV10-3	-	TRBJ1-5	-	TGTGCCATCAGTGGGAGATTGGGCAATCAGCCCCAGCATTTT	CAISGRLGNQPQHF
TRBV12-5	-	TRBJ1-1	-	TGTGCTAGTGGTTTTGAGGGTTTTCAGTTAAGGTGGCGGATGAACACTGAAGCTTTCTTT	CASGFEGFQLRWRMNTEAFF
TRBV7-9	-	TRBJ2-5	TRBD2	TGTGCCAGCAGTCCCCCCAGGGCGGGGGGGCATCAAGAGACCCAGTACTTC	CASSPPRAGGHQETQYF
TRBV5-6	few	TRBJ1-2	TRBD1	TGTGCCAGCAGCTTGACAGGGGAAATCTATGGCTACACCTTC	CASSLTGEIYGYTF
TRBV20-1	many	TRBJ2-3	TRBD2	TGCAGTGCCGGACTAGCGGGGGCCTCAGATACGCAGTATTTT	CSAGLAGASDTQYF
TRBV20-1	-	TRBJ1-1	-	TGCAGTGCTAGAGTTGGAGGGCGGATGAACACTGAAGCTTTCTTT	CSARVGGRMNTEAFF
TRBV5-1	many	TRBJ1-2	-	TGCGCCAGCAGCTTGGCAAGGACGGGGAAAGATGGCTACACCTTC	CASSLARTGKDGYTF
TRBV6-6	many	TRBJ1-5	-	TGTGCCAGCAGTTACCTCGGGAACCAGCCCCAGCATTTT	CASSYLGNQPQHF
TRBV20-1	-	TRBJ2-7	-	TGCAGTGCGGCCCCTCCCGGGGCTAGCTCCTACGAGCAGTACTTC	CSAAPPGASSYEQYF
TRBV3-1	many	TRBJ1-6	-	TGTGCCAGCAGCCAAGGATCGTACTCAGATTCACCCCTCCACTTT	CASSQGSYSDSPLHF
TRBV11-1	-	TRBJ2-3	TRBD2	TGTGCCAGCACCTTCGCGTTTAGACTAGCGGGTACGGCAGATACGCAGTATTTT	CASTFAFRLAGTADTQYF
TRBV12-5	few	TRBJ2-4	TRBD2	TGTGCTAGTGATCCAGCGGGAGGGCCCTCGACCAAAAACATTCAGTACTTC	CASDPAGGPSTKNIQYF
TRBV10-3	-	TRBJ2-3	TRBD1	TGTGCCATCAGTGAGGGGGGACAGGGACGCACAGATACGCAGTATTTT	CAISEGGQGRTDTQYF
TRBV12-3/TRBV12-4	many	TRBJ1-1	TRBD1	TGTGCCAGCAGCTTGGGACAGGGCTCTGAAGCTTTCTTT	CASSLGQGSEAFF
TRBV12-3/TRBV12-4	few	TRBJ1-1	-	TGTGCCAGCAGTACTATCTCGGTGAACACTGAAGCTTTCTTT	CASSTISVNTEAFF
TRBV5-1	few	TRBJ2-3	TRBD2	TGCGCCAGCAGCGTACCCGGGACTAGCGGGGGGACAAGCACAGATACGCAGTATTTT	CASSVPGTSGGTSTDTQYF
TRBV14	many	TRBJ2-7	TRBD2	TGTGCCAGCAGTCACGGGGGGAACCCCTACGAGCAGTACTTC	CASSHGGNPYEQYF
TRBV27	few	TRBJ1-4	-	TGTGCCAGCAGTTTCCGGGCCCCCGTTGCAACTAATGAAAAACTGTTTTTT	CASSFRAPVATNEKLFF
TRBV29-1	few	TRBJ2-7	-	TGCAGCGTTGTCCATTTGGGACCCTCCTCCTACGAGCAGTACTTC	CSVVHLGPSSYEQYF
TRBV9	-	TRBJ2-1	TRBD1	TGTGCCAGCAGCGTAGAAGAGGGGGCTCACAACAATGAGCAGTTCTTC	CASSVEEGAHNNEQFF
TRBV29-1	-	TRBJ1-1	-	TGCAGCGCTGTCGGGGCGGAGATCACTGAAGCTTTCTTT	CSAVGAEITEAFF
TRBV5-4	few	TRBJ2-1	TRBD2	TGTGCCAGCAGCTTTTCTAGCGGGAGAGCTGAGCAGTTCTTC	CASSFSSGRAEQFF
TRBV20-1	many	TRBJ2-7	TRBD2	TGCAGTGCCACACCCTTGGCGGGAGGGGAAGAGCAGTACTTC	CSATPLAGGEEQYF
TRBV29-1	-	TRBJ2-2	TRBD2	TGCAGCGTGGAGGGACTAGCGGGAGGTTTGGAAAACACCGGGGAGCTGTTTTTT	CSVEGLAGGLENTGELFF
TRBV25-1	few	TRBJ1-1	-	TGTGCCAGCAGGGGCACTGAAGCTTTCTTT	CASRGTEAFF
TRBV12-3/TRBV12-4	many	TRBJ1-4	-	TGTGCCAGCAGTTTAGCGCCGGCGGGAAAACTGTTTTTT	CASSLAPAGKLFF
TRBV7-9	few	TRBJ2-7	-	TGTGCCAGCAGCTTAGGGTCAGGGAATCCCAACGAGCAGTACTTC	CASSLGSGNPNEQYF
TRBV5-1	few	TRBJ1-2	-	TGCGCCAGCAGCCCCCTCCGTGGGGCTAACTATGGCTACACCTTC	CASSPLRGANYGYTF
TRBV3-1	-	TRBJ1-2	-	TGTGCCAGCAGCCAAGCTGATGGCTACACCTTC	CASSQADGYTF
TRBV9	many	TRBJ2-5	-	TGTGCCAGCAGCTTCGGAGGGGGTCCTCAAGAGACCCAGTACTTC	CASSFGGGPQETQYF
TRBV18	-	TRBJ1-1	TRBD1	TGTGCCAGCTCCAGTGGGACAGGGGCAGACACTGAAGCTTTCTTT	CASSSGTGADTEAFF
TRBV12-3/TRBV12-4	few	TRBJ1-1	-	TGTGCCAGCGGGTGGGGGCCGGGCACTGAAGCTTTCTTT	CASGWGPGTEAFF
TRBV5-4	-	TRBJ2-1	-	TGTGCCAGCAGCTTGGCCGAGCTACGCGAGCAGTTCTTC	CASSLAELREQFF
TRBV12-3/TRBV12-4	few	TRBJ2-5	-	TGTGCCAGCAGCAAGACAGGCCCGGAAGGGACCCAGTACTTC	CASSKTGPEGTQYF
TRBV5-1	few	TRBJ2-1	TRBD2	TGCGCCAGCAGCGTGGGACTAGCGGAGTGGATATTC	CASSVGLAEWIF
TRBV6-1	many	TRBJ2-1	-	TGTGCCAGCAGGGAACAGGGTGGGCATGAGCAGTTCTTC	CASREQGGHEQFF
TRBV5-5	few	TRBJ2-2	TRBD2	TGTGCCAGCAGCCATACCCCCCTAGCGGGAGGAACCGGGGAGCTGTTTTTT	CASSHTPLAGGTGELFF
TRBV20-1	-	TRBJ2-3	-	TGCAGTGCTAGAGATGTGGGGTCGCTCCGGACAGATACGCAGTATTTT	CSARDVGSLRTDTQYF
TRBV3-1	-	TRBJ1-2	TRBD1	TGTGCCAGCAGCTCCGGGACAGGAGGGTTCTATGGCTACACCTTC	CASSSGTGGFYGYTF
TRBV7-3	few	TRBJ2-1	-	TGTGCCAGCAGCTTAACGGGCAGTGACGGCAATGAGCAGTTCTTC	CASSLTGSDGNEQFF
TRBV19	few	TRBJ1-5	-	TGTGCCAGTAGCTCGACGGACAGTTATAGCAATCAGCCCCAGCATTTT	CASSSTDSYSNQPQHF
TRBV12-3/TRBV12-4	-	TRBJ1-1	TRBD1	TGTGCCAGCAGAGCCGGGACAGAAAACACTGAAGCTTTCTTT	CASRAGTENTEAFF
TRBV10-3	few	TRBJ1-3	TRBD1	TGTGCCATCATAACCGGGACAGGTTTTGGAGAGGCCGACGGAAACACCATATATTTT	CAIITGTGFGEADGNTIYF
TRBV7-9	few	TRBJ2-3	TRBD2	TGTGCCAGCAGCCAACTAGCGGTCTCCTGGGTAGATACGCAGTATTTT	CASSQLAVSWVDTQYF
TRBV29-1	-	TRBJ2-1	TRBD2	TGCAGCGTTGAGAGCCCCGGACTAGCGGGGACCTACAATGAGCAGTTCTTC	CSVESPGLAGTYNEQFF